Below are 9 T cell receptor beta chains sequenced from a single sample in a study of cytomegalovirus exposure and HLA in healthy donors. 13 Jbeta primers and 60 Vbeta primers were used for the PCR. Profiled with immunoSEQ multiplex PCR; TCRdb holds only in-frame clones, not every one. The sample has about 160,000 clones; around 65% are singletons. Sequencing was carried out using PBMCs. The source is a woman aged 40 to 50 in good health and CMV-seropositive.

This clone was seen a few times. This CDR3 reads CASSVGYRGNEKLFF. The DNA for the CDR3 is TGTGCCAGCAGCGTAGGGTACAGGGGAAATGAAAAACTGTTTTTT. This chain connects TRBV9 to TRBJ1-4; 7 bases match TRBD1. The germline V gene encodes CDR1 SGDLS and CDR2 YYNGEE. The CDR3 is made up of 15 amino acids. V lost 0 bases, J lost 5 bases, and 4 bases stayed unmatched.

The chain is built from TRBV27 and TRBJ2-7; D is perhaps TRBD1 (7 bases). Germline V gene lookup returns CDR1 MNHEY and CDR2 SMNVEV (reference sequence). The V and J ends lost 3 bases and 6 bases respectively, with 12 bases between them. CDR3 length equals 13 residues. CDR3 sequence reads: CASSFSRGVEQYF. CDR3 coding DNA: TGTGCCAGCAGTTTCAGCAGGGGGGTCGAGCAGTACTTC.

The rearrangement links TRBV5-1 to TRBJ2-2; 8 bases line up with TRBD1. Germline trimming cut 4 bases from V and 4 bases from J; bases unmatched to any gene: 9. The CDR3 extends over 16 amino acids. Germline CDR1 SGHRS, CDR2 YFSETQ. The CDR3 nucleotides read TGCGCCAGCAGCCCCCCGACAGGGGATGGCACCGGGGAGCTGTTTTTT. Protein: CASSPPTGDGTGELFF.

A remark on this clone: An end of the junction does not agree with germline; a read error may underlie this. The rearrangement uses TRBV7-9 and TRBJ1-5; 9 bases line up with TRBD1. The CDR3 totals 17 residues. Germline CDR1 is SEHNR and CDR2 is FQNEAQ (reference sequence). CDR3 region: CASSLEGGTGSGQPQNF. The CDR3 nucleotides are TGTGCCAGCAGCTTAGAAGGGGGGACAGGGAGCGGACAGCCCCAGAATTTT.

This clone was observed a handful of times. The chain couples TRBV5-4 to TRBJ1-2; the D gene is possibly TRBD1 (6 bases). This CDR3 contains 15 residues. V lost 4 bases, J lost 3 bases, and 16 bases lay in between. CDR1 is SGHNT and CDR2 is YYREEE in the germline V gene (reference sequence). As DNA, the CDR3 is TGTGCCAGCAGCCAGACTTCGGACAGCCACTATGGCTACACCTTC. This gives the protein CASSQTSDSHYGYTF.

The V call is TRBV2, the J call TRBJ1-1; D is ambiguous. Trimming removed 3 bases from V and 1 base from J, with 12 bases in between. The CDR3 sequence is 15 residues long. CDR1 is SNHLY and CDR2 is FYNNEI in the germline V gene. The CDR3 bases are TGTGCCAGCAGTGACAAAGCAGGATCGAACACTGAAGCTTTCTTT. Protein sequence: CASSDKAGSNTEAFF.

The V and J genes are TRBV19 and TRBJ2-7; TRBD1 is a possible D gene (7 bases). The V gene's germline CDR1 is LNHDA and CDR2 SQIVND (reference sequence). The CDR3 is 14 residues long. The germline V and J ends were trimmed by 5 bases and 3 bases, with 14 bases remaining between them. As DNA, the CDR3 is TGTGCCAGTAGTGAGGAGGGGGCTTACTACGAGCAGTACTTC. Its translation is CASSEEGAYYEQYF.

The genes are TRBV5-1 and TRBJ1-1; tentative D call: TRBD1 (6 bases). There are 15 residues in the CDR3. Trimming cost V 5 bases and J 0 bases, with 14 bases left between them. Germline CDR1 SGHRS, CDR2 YFSETQ. The CDR3 loop is CASSRGNPMNTEAFF. The CDR3 DNA follows: TGCGCCAGCAGTAGGGGGAACCCTATGAACACTGAAGCTTTCTTT.

This clone occurred a few times. This rearrangement joins TRBV4-3 to TRBJ2-1; 8 bases map to TRBD1. J gave up 1 base and V 1 base, and 12 bases lay outside the gene matches. Germline V gene data show CDR1 as LGHNA and CDR2 as YSLEER. The CDR3 has 19 residues. The CDR3 DNA is TGCGCCAGCAGCCAAGGGACGCCAGGGGGCTGGGGGTCCTACAATGAGCAGTTCTTC. It is translated as CASSQGTPGGWGSYNEQFF.